These T cell receptor beta chains were read from a single sample in a study of patients and donors after allogeneic stem cell transplantation. TCRdb reanalysed the RT-PCR reads using MiXCR and keeps one entry per CDR3 protein. Altogether 7,000 to 9,000 distinct CDR3 sequences are present, around a tenth being singletons, with the ten largest covering roughly 51%. Sequenced: blood, either unsorted or a sorted T cell fraction (not recorded which). All receptors come from a human donor who was either an allogeneic HSCT recipient or a stem cell or donor lymphocyte infusion donor (not recorded which). It is not recorded whose cells these are; they may come from a transplant donor. CDR3s include the opening cysteine and the closing phenylalanine or tryptophan. Fields, in order: J gene, D gene, clone size, V gene, CDR3 DNA, CDR3 protein. D genes are given only for firm matches. Rows may omit the clone size; those that give it use once, few, many or a size class.

>TRBJ1-2|-|few|TRBV20-1
TGCAGTGCCAAGCGGCAGGAAGGAGGCTACACCTTC
CSAKRQEGGYTF
>TRBJ1-3|TRBD1|many|TRBV5-5
TGTGCCAGCAGCTTGGTCGGGGACAGGGGACCTGGAAACACCATATATTTT
CASSLVGDRGPGNTIYF
>TRBJ2-5|-|medium-sized|TRBV20-1
TGCAGTGCTAGTTTCGACAGCGGGGAGACCCAGTACTTC
CSASFDSGETQYF
>TRBJ1-5|-|few|TRBV12-3/TRBV12-4
TGTGCCAGCAGTTTATCAGGCCAGCCCCAGCATTTT
CASSLSGQPQHF
>TRBJ1-2|-|few|TRBV27
TGTGCCAGCAGCCCTACAACCCCACACGCTTTAAACTATGGCTACACCTTC
CASSPTTPHALNYGYTF
>TRBJ2-1|-|-|TRBV5-1
TGCGCCAGCAGCTTGGCCACTCAAATAGGTAATGAGCAGTTCTTC
CASSLATQIGNEQFF
>TRBJ2-3|-|many|TRBV7-6
TGTGCCAGCAGCTTCCGTGGGGATACGCAGTATTTT
CASSFRGDTQYF
>TRBJ2-7|-|few|TRBV5-1
TGCGCCAGCAGCTTGGTTGCAGGAAACTCCTACGAGCAGTACTTC
CASSLVAGNSYEQYF
>TRBJ2-3|TRBD2|few|TRBV29-1
TGCGCGGGGGGGCCAGATACGCAGTATTTT
CAGGPDTQYF
>TRBJ1-1|TRBD1|-|TRBV11-2
TGTGCCAGCAGCTTATCAACAACCGGGACAGGGAATACTGAAGCTTTCTTT
CASSLSTTGTGNTEAFF
>TRBJ2-2|-|few|TRBV6-4
TGTGCCAGCAGTGCGAACACTCCGGTTGGGGAGCTGTTTTTT
CASSANTPVGELFF
>TRBJ2-1|TRBD2|-|TRBV7-2
TGTGCCAGCAGCCCCATTGGCGGGGGGGCCAATGAGCAGTTCTTC
CASSPIGGGANEQFF
>TRBJ1-6|-|many|TRBV7-2
TGTGCCAGCAGCTTAGACCGGCTGGGGGCTAATTCACCCCTCCACTTT
CASSLDRLGANSPLHF
>TRBJ2-2|TRBD2|many|TRBV5-1
TGCGCCAGCAGCTTAGAGTCAGGCAACTGGCGGGGGGGCCCGACCGGGGAGCTGTTTTTT
CASSLESGNWRGGPTGELFF
>TRBJ2-1|-|-|TRBV20-1
TGCAGTGCTAGATCCGGTCTGGGTGAGCAGTTCTTC
CSARSGLGEQFF
>TRBJ2-1|-|medium-sized|TRBV3-1
TGTGCCAGCAGCCTATCTAGCTCCGTTGAGCAGTTCTTC
CASSLSSSVEQFF
>TRBJ2-3|-|few|TRBV19
TGTGCCAGTAGTTCCTCGGTAGCCACAGATACGCAGTATTTT
CASSSSVATDTQYF
>TRBJ1-2|-|many|TRBV20-1
TGCAGTGCTCTGACATTAAACTATGGCTACACCTTC
CSALTLNYGYTF
>TRBJ2-7|-|-|TRBV3-2
TGTGCCAGCAGCCAAGAGTCGGGACAGTTCTCCTACGAGCAGTACTTC
CASSQESGQFSYEQYF
>TRBJ2-7|-|few|TRBV11-2
TGTGCCAGCAGCTTAGTTACTCTACGGCAGTACTTC
CASSLVTLRQYF
>TRBJ2-3|-|few|TRBV29-1
TGCAGCGTAACCGGGACAGATACGCAGTATTTT
CSVTGTDTQYF
>TRBJ1-3|-|many|TRBV30
TGTGCCTGGAGTCCTGACCCAACCTCCTCTGGAAACACCATATATTTT
CAWSPDPTSSGNTIYF
>TRBJ1-2|TRBD1|-|TRBV30
TGTGCCTGGAGTGGGACAGGTTTAAACTATGGCTACACCTTC
CAWSGTGLNYGYTF
>TRBJ1-5|-|few|TRBV4-1
TGCGCCAGCAGCCAAGATGGATATAGCAATCAGCCCCAGCATTTT
CASSQDGYSNQPQHF
>TRBJ2-3|TRBD1|few|TRBV18
TGTGCCAGCTCACCATTCAGACAGGGGAGCACAGATACGCAGTATTTT
CASSPFRQGSTDTQYF
>TRBJ2-1|-|-|TRBV5-1
TGCGCCAGCAGCTTGTCTGGGAGCTCCTACAATGAGCAGTTCTTC
CASSLSGSSYNEQFF
>TRBJ2-5|TRBD1|few|TRBV5-1
TGCGCCAGCAGCGTATCGACAGGGAACGGAGAGACCCAGTACTTC
CASSVSTGNGETQYF
>TRBJ1-5|-|many|TRBV6-5
TGTGCCAGCAGTTACGACGGTACTGGCAATCAGCCCCAGCATTTT
CASSYDGTGNQPQHF
>TRBJ2-1|-|many|TRBV29-1
TGCAGCGCATGGGTTTCGAGGGGCGGTGAGCAGTTCTTC
CSAWVSRGGEQFF
>TRBJ2-5|-|-|TRBV25-1
TGTGCCAGCAGTGAATATGGGGGGGCCGTAGAGACCCAGTACTTC
CASSEYGGAVETQYF
>TRBJ2-1|TRBD1|medium-sized|TRBV7-6
TGTGCCAGCAGCTTACGCGGACAGGCCCTCTCCTACAATGAGCAGTTCTTC
CASSLRGQALSYNEQFF
>TRBJ2-6|-|-|TRBV6-6
TGTGCCAGCAGTTACTCGGGGGAACCCTCTGGGGCCAACGTCCTGACTTTC
CASSYSGEPSGANVLTF
>TRBJ1-5|TRBD1|many|TRBV18
TGTGCCAGCTCACCACCTGGGACAGGGAATCAGCCCCAGCATTTT
CASSPPGTGNQPQHF
>TRBJ1-5|-|many|TRBV29-1
TGCAGCGTGTCGGAGAACGATCAGCCCCAGCATTTT
CSVSENDQPQHF
>TRBJ2-5|-|many|TRBV6-5
TGTGCCAGCAGTCCCGAAGGGCAGGGCACAGAGACCCAGTACTTC
CASSPEGQGTETQYF
>TRBJ1-5|TRBD1|many|TRBV5-1
TGCGCCAGCAGCTTGGGACAGGGGGCAAATCAGCCCCAGCATTTT
CASSLGQGANQPQHF
>TRBJ2-3|TRBD2|-|TRBV5-1
TGCGCCAGCAGCCCGGGACTAGCGGACACAGATACGCAGTATTTT
CASSPGLADTDTQYF
>TRBJ2-2|-|few|TRBV5-5
TGTGCCAGCAGCTTGGTGTGGCCAACCGGGGAGCTGTTTTTT
CASSLVWPTGELFF
>TRBJ2-1|-|-|TRBV20-1
TGCAGTGCAACGCCACTAGCAACCTCAATAAATGAGCAGTTCTTC
CSATPLATSINEQFF
>TRBJ1-6|-|many|TRBV14
TGTGCCAGCAGCGGGACTGTAAGCTCCTATAATTCACCCCTCCACTTT
CASSGTVSSYNSPLHF
>TRBJ1-2|-|many|TRBV7-9
TGTGCCAGCAGCTCTCCCTTCCGGTTCGGCTATGGCTACACCTTC
CASSSPFRFGYGYTF
>TRBJ2-1|-|-|TRBV5-1
TGCGCCAGCAGCTTGTCAACCGAGGAGCAGTTCTTC
CASSLSTEEQFF
>TRBJ2-2|TRBD1|-|TRBV15
TGTGCCACCAGTTTCAAACTGGGACAGGGGGAGCTGTTTTTT
CATSFKLGQGELFF
>TRBJ2-2|TRBD1|-|TRBV5-1
TGCGCCAGCAGCGTACCGGGACAGGGAATAGGAGCCGGGGAGCTGTTTTTT
CASSVPGQGIGAGELFF
>TRBJ2-4|-|-|TRBV20-1
TGCAGTGCTAGAGATAGCACAGCCAAAAACATTCAGTACTTC
CSARDSTAKNIQYF
>TRBJ1-1|TRBD1|-|TRBV6-1
TGTGCCAGCAGTGACCGACAGGGGGCTGAAGCTTTCTTT
CASSDRQGAEAFF
>TRBJ2-3|-|once|TRBV27
TGTGCCAGCAGTTTGAGGGGGAACACAGATACGCAGTATTTT
CASSLRGNTDTQYF
>TRBJ1-2|TRBD1|few|TRBV25-1
TGTGCCAGCGTCGGGGACAGGGGGTACTATGGCTACACCTTC
CASVGDRGYYGYTF
>TRBJ2-3|-|-|TRBV27
TGTGCCAGCAGACAGGCCGGAGCAGATACGCAGTATTTT
CASRQAGADTQYF
>TRBJ2-3|-|once|TRBV5-5
TGTGCCAGCAGCAAATTGACCGAAAGGCGGGTCACAGATACGCAGTATTTT
CASSKLTERRVTDTQYF
>TRBJ2-3|-|many|TRBV27
TGTGCCAGCAGTTTTCGGGGAGGAGATACGCAGTATTTT
CASSFRGGDTQYF